This is a list of T cell receptor beta chains from one sample in a study of identical twins. TCRdb re-called the 5' RACE reads through MiXCR, storing one row per CDR3 protein. Altogether about 200,000 distinct CDR3 sequences are present, less than 10% being singletons, with the ten largest covering just over 5%. Sample: memory (CD45RO+) T cells sorted from blood. These receptors were taken from a woman aged 18-29 years in good health. The CDR3 runs from the conserved cysteine through the conserved F or W. D genes are given only for firm matches. A clone size is listed for some rows: how often the clone was seen (once, few, many), or a class if it is expanded.

>TRBV7-2|14|.|.|TRBJ2-3
TGTGCCAGCAGCTTAGTGGGCTTTACAGATACGCAGTATTTT
CASSLVGFTDTQYF
>TRBV6-1|14|TRBD2|few|TRBJ2-3
TGTGCCGAAGGGAGGGGACCCCCTTCGGATACGCAGTATTTT
CAEGRGPPSDTQYF
>TRBV12-3/TRBV12-4|14|TRBD1|.|TRBJ1-2
TGTGCCAGCAGCTACGACAGGGTGTTATATGGCTACACCTTC
CASSYDRVLYGYTF
>TRBV7-2|15|.|many|TRBJ1-3
TGTGCCAGCAGCTTACAGGAGAACTCTGGAAACACCATATATTTT
CASSLQENSGNTIYF
>TRBV6-1|14|TRBD1|.|TRBJ1-2
TGTGCCAGCAGCAGACAGGGGGCTTTAGCTGGCTACACCTTC
CASSRQGALAGYTF
>TRBV3-1|15|.|.|TRBJ2-2
TGTGCCAGCAGCCAAGGGCAGAAGAACACCGGGGAGCTGTTTTTT
CASSQGQKNTGELFF
>TRBV7-2|16|TRBD2|many|TRBJ2-3
TGTGCCAGCAGCCTGATACTAGCGGGAGAGGCAGATACGCAGTATTTT
CASSLILAGEADTQYF
>TRBV20-1|11|.|few|TRBJ1-1
TGCAGTGCTTGGATGAACACTGAAGCTTTCTTT
CSAWMNTEAFF
>TRBV5-1|15|.|.|TRBJ1-1
TGCGCCAGCAGCTCCCCCGGGGGAAAGAACACTGAAGCTTTCTTT
CASSSPGGKNTEAFF
>TRBV18|14|.|many|TRBJ2-2
TGTGCCAGCTTGGCCCGGGCCCGGGACGGGGAGCTGTTTTTT
CASLARARDGELFF
>TRBV3-1|16|TRBD1|many|TRBJ2-5
TGTGCCAGCAGCCCTCACCCGGGACAGGGTGCAGAGACCCAGTACTTC
CASSPHPGQGAETQYF
>TRBV7-8|12|.|.|TRBJ2-5
TGTGCCAGCAGCATGAGGCCGGAGACCCAGTACTTC
CASSMRPETQYF
>TRBV3-1|14|.|.|TRBJ2-1
TGTGCCAGCAGCCAAGCGGACGGGTACAATGAGCAGTTCTTC
CASSQADGYNEQFF
>TRBV9|14|TRBD2|.|TRBJ2-1
TGTGCCAGCAGCGTCGGGGGGGGACGCAATGAGCAGTTCTTC
CASSVGGGRNEQFF
>TRBV9|13|.|.|TRBJ1-5
TGTGCCAGCAGCGTAGCTACCAATCAGCCCCAGCATTTT
CASSVATNQPQHF
>TRBV18|14|.|once|TRBJ2-1
TGTGCCAGCTCACCACCGGCTAGAAACAATGAGCAGTTCTTC
CASSPPARNNEQFF
>TRBV29-1|11|.|many|TRBJ2-7
TGCAGCGTTGAAGAACCCCAAGGGCAGTACTTC
CSVEEPQGQYF
>TRBV6-2/TRBV6-3|15|.|.|TRBJ2-4
TGTGCCAGCAGCCTCCTCGGACGCCCTCGGGACATTCAGTACTTC
CASSLLGRPRDIQYF
>TRBV5-1|13|TRBD1|.|TRBJ1-2
TGCGCCAGCAGCTTGGGCGGGACAGAGAAAACCACCTTC
CASSLGGTEKTTF
>TRBV9|16|TRBD2|few|TRBJ2-1
TGTGCCAGCAGCGCATCGACTAGCGGGCATCTCAATGAGCAGTTCTTC
CASSASTSGHLNEQFF
>TRBV11-2|13|.|.|TRBJ2-7
TGTGCCAGCAGCTTAGACCCGCCGGACGAGCAGTACTTC
CASSLDPPDEQYF
>TRBV30|13|.|.|TRBJ2-2
TGTGCCTGGAGCCCAGGGTGGCACGGGGAGCTGTTTTTT
CAWSPGWHGELFF
>TRBV2|14|.|.|TRBJ2-5
TGTGCCAGCAGCAAGGGGGGGGCCGGAGAGACCCAGTACTTC
CASSKGGAGETQYF
>TRBV6-5|12|.|few|TRBJ1-1
TGTGCCAGCAGCGGCCAGGGCACTGAAGCTTTCTTT
CASSGQGTEAFF
>TRBV30|13|.|.|TRBJ2-2
TGTGCCTGGAGTCCGACGATAACCGGGGAGCTGTTTTTT
CAWSPTITGELFF
>TRBV11-2|14|TRBD1|many|TRBJ1-4
TGTGCCAGCAGCCTGGGACAGGGGGCTGAAAAACTGTTTTTT
CASSLGQGAEKLFF
>TRBV24-1|14|.|many|TRBJ2-2
TGTGCCACCAGTTCCCGCAGCCTTACCGGGGAGCTGTTTTTT
CATSSRSLTGELFF
>TRBV9|15|TRBD1|few|TRBJ2-1
TGTGCCAGCAGCTCCCCGGGACAGGGTACCAATGAGCAGTTCTTC
CASSSPGQGTNEQFF
>TRBV25-1|20|TRBD2|few|TRBJ2-2
TGTGCCAGCAGTGCCCCACTATCAATAGCGGGAGCCATTAACACCGGGGAGCTGTTTTTT
CASSAPLSIAGAINTGELFF
>TRBV20-1|13|TRBD2|many|TRBJ2-3
TGCAGTCAATGGGGGGGTGGGACAGATACGCAGTATTTT
CSQWGGGTDTQYF
>TRBV5-5|16|.|.|TRBJ2-3
TGTGCCAGCAGCTTGAGTGGTGCAATTAGCACAGATACGCAGTATTTT
CASSLSGAISTDTQYF
>TRBV7-8|15|.|few|TRBJ1-2
TGTGCCAGCTCCGAACCGGGCCGCTCCCTTTATGGCTACACCTTC
CASSEPGRSLYGYTF
>TRBV7-9|14|TRBD2|.|TRBJ2-7
TGTGCCAGCACCATACTAGCGGGAGACGGCGAGCAGTACTTC
CASTILAGDGEQYF
>TRBV5-1|17|.|many|TRBJ1-5
TGCGCCAGCAGCGTAGAACCAGGAGATTATAGCAATCAGCCCCAGCATTTT
CASSVEPGDYSNQPQHF
>TRBV9|15|.|.|TRBJ2-2
TGTGCCAGCAGCGTAGGGGGGCGGGGGACCGGGGAGCTGTTTTTT
CASSVGGRGTGELFF
>TRBV5-1|15|.|many|TRBJ2-3
TGCGCCAGCACCCATAGGGGCCCGAGCACAGATACGCAGTATTTT
CASTHRGPSTDTQYF
>TRBV6-5|15|TRBD1|.|TRBJ1-2
TGTGCCAGCAGTTATTCAAGACAGGGAAACTATGGCTACACCTTC
CASSYSRQGNYGYTF
>TRBV2|15|TRBD1|.|TRBJ2-7
TGTGCCAGCAGACCATGGGGGACAGGCTCCTACGAGCAGTACTTC
CASRPWGTGSYEQYF
>TRBV10-3|12|.|many|TRBJ2-1
TGTGCCATCAGCCGGGACTCGGGGAAGCAGTTCTTC
CAISRDSGKQFF
>TRBV7-2|14|.|few|TRBJ2-4
TGTGCCAGCAGCCGTCTAGTCTTTGGAAACATTCAGTACTTC
CASSRLVFGNIQYF
>TRBV6-6|13|.|.|TRBJ1-2
TGTGCCAGCAGTTACGCCAGCGTAGATGGCTACACCTTC
CASSYASVDGYTF
>TRBV7-9|15|TRBD2|.|TRBJ2-5
TGTGCCAGCAGTTTCCCCGGACTAGCCCAAGAGACCCAGTACTTC
CASSFPGLAQETQYF
>TRBV7-9|12|.|few|TRBJ2-1
TGTGCCAGCAGCTCGATTGAGGATGAGCAGTTCTTC
CASSSIEDEQFF
>TRBV4-1|15|TRBD1|.|TRBJ2-7
TGCGCCAGCAGCCAAGATCACAGGGGGCTCTACGAGCAGTACTTC
CASSQDHRGLYEQYF
>TRBV24-1|14|.|.|TRBJ2-3
TGTGCCACCAGTGTGGGCTCAGGCACAGATACGCAGTATTTT
CATSVGSGTDTQYF
>TRBV20-1|13|TRBD1|.|TRBJ2-7
TGCAGTGCTCCGGACAGGGACGGGTACGAGCAGTACTTC
CSAPDRDGYEQYF
>TRBV5-4|15|TRBD2|.|TRBJ2-2
TGTGCCAGCAGCTTGGTTGCGGGAGCTGGCGGGGAGCTGTTTTTT
CASSLVAGAGGELFF
>TRBV11-2|16|TRBD2|few|TRBJ2-1
TGTGCCAGCAGCTTATTGCTAGCGGGGAAATACAATGAGCAGTTCTTC
CASSLLLAGKYNEQFF
>TRBV10-2|14|TRBD2|few|TRBJ2-1
TGCGCCAGCAAACTAGCGGGAGGGCTCAATGAGCAGTTCTTC
CASKLAGGLNEQFF
>TRBV3-1|11|.|few|TRBJ2-1
TGTGCCAGCAGCCAATCCCCCCAGCAGTTCTTC
CASSQSPQQFF